This TCR beta chain comes out of a study of cytomegalovirus exposure and HLA in healthy donors (dated by TCRdb to about 2017). As for the study more broadly: An earlier analysis of roughly 610 of the donors reported 276 Gb of sequence data and about 120 million unique TCR beta sequences obtained from roughly 170 million T cells. Genome-wide SNP genotypes for about 65% of the 666 donors were used in a later genetic analysis, which treated that subset as a discovery cohort. Typing coverage varied by locus: roughly 620-640 donors for A, B, C, DRB1 and DQB1; 522 for DQA1; more than 600 for DPA1; roughly 450 for DPB1. The study aimed to test whether signatures of past pathogen exposure could be identified by cataloging public T cell receptors. An early release covering over 500 HLA-typed donors comprised approximately 290 gigabases of sequencing data and 85 million or so unique TCR sequences. All discovery cohort repertoires had been generated using a single sequencing platform. In the later analysis, no new phenotypic data were used to find candidate immune exposures; instead, reliance was placed on TCR beta sequences and their occurrence across donors. In addition to the first cohort of 666 subjects, a separate validation cohort of approximately 130 different subjects was used. To decide whether each TCR beta V gene segment behaved as functional or pseudogenic, an earlier analysis of some 600 of the donors relied on high-throughput TCR beta sequencing. Roughly 5 DR-DQ haplotypes were treated as single units for association and clustering because of strong linkage in the cohort. Class I and class II HLA loci were covered by the typing at four-digit resolution. Among almost 400 genotyped donors of the cohort, an average of roughly 240,000 unique TCR beta nucleotide sequences were sequenced per donor, about a sixth of them non-productive. To study patterns of TCR occurrence, a later analysis re-analyzed previously published TCR beta repertoires from 600 to 750 donors and added high-resolution HLA genotyping. The study combined high-throughput TCR immunosequencing, statistical association of individual TCRs with disease status, and machine learning to predict cytomegalovirus infection status. Of the 300 to 500 genotyped donors, 65% to 90% were placed in the genetic ancestry cluster associated with self-reported Caucasian donors. Donor age, sex, ethnicity and CMV serostatus were compiled together with the repertoire data. The study profiled the T cell repertoires of 666 subjects by immunosequencing and related them to cytomegalovirus serostatus.

The cohort comprised several hundred healthy bone marrow donors. At the time of sampling, all cohort members were nominally healthy, though unrecorded immune exposures were likely present. The donor was CMV seronegative and was included in the group of 352 seronegative cohort members. Every donor gave a peripheral blood sample, and the peripheral blood mononuclear cells from that sample were used for TCR beta sequencing. The Qiagen DNeasy Blood Extraction Kit was used to extract genomic DNA from the blood cell samples. Study-level results and caveats: An association between a missense DCLRE1C variant and V-gene and J-gene trimming of TCR beta chains was found in a later genetic analysis and replicated in an independent cohort. Correlated functional status among segregating V segments might reflect linkage disequilibrium, but an unknown experimental factor could not be ruled out. Because counts were too low, more than 15 rarely observed V segments, including chromosome 9 orphons, were left out of the earlier analysis of about 620 of the donors. When HLA alleles, especially DR and DQ, strongly co-occurred, attributing TCR associations to individual alleles was difficult. Compared with equally common non-associated chains, HLA-associated TCR beta chains in a later analysis were more clonally expanded and had lower generation probabilities. In vitro tests confirmed that a few of the cytomegalovirus-associated TCR beta chains recognize cytomegalovirus antigens. Cytomegalovirus status was reported to be diagnosed by the classifier with high specificity and sensitivity in both the original and validation cohorts. According to a later genetic analysis, donors in an Asian-associated ancestry cluster had fewer N-insertions in productive TCRs than the approximately 670-donor mean. HLA typing was unavailable for some donors at each locus, so association tests used only the typed subset. Roughly uniform sequencing depth across donors was assumed in presence/absence analyses, although this assumption may not hold. According to the authors, the approach could potentially be generalized to other disease states and immunological phenotypes. For the cohort, immune exposure information was limited to CMV serostatus. According to a later analysis, most CMV-associated TCR beta chains appeared to be HLA-restricted, and the HLA associations seemed to be driven largely by CMV exposure. The 87-base-pair reads could not distinguish some IMGT-functional V segments, including TRBV6-2 and TRBV6-3, so those segments were excluded. In this cohort, only TCR beta chains were sequenced, and detectable features were limited by the absence of alpha or paired-chain data. Most TCR sequences were seen in very few donors, while some public TCRs were found in many individuals. In the study, some 160 TCR beta chains were listed as associated with cytomegalovirus. A later analysis found that TCR association rates varied across HLA loci, with DRB1 alleles showing the most associated TCRs and HLA-C alleles the fewest. In a later analysis, several top co-occurrence clusters were reported to appear linked to parvovirus B19, influenza, CMV and Epstein-Barr virus. An earlier analysis of approximately 600 of the donors showed that most TCR beta V segments appeared in productive rearrangements either about 87% or about 30% of the time, which broadly matched IMGT annotations. A later analysis associated about 17,000 TCR beta sequences with specific HLA alleles at a false discovery rate of 0.05. The sequencing pipeline was judged likely to have produced a cluster of highly shared sequence variants as a technical artifact. A further reported finding was that TCR beta sequences accurately predicted the HLA-A and HLA-B alleles for most subjects in the first cohort.

Deletion took 6 bases off V and 5 bases off J, with a span of 16 bases between the germline ends. The CDR3 starts with the cysteine, ends with the phenylalanine, and has 15 residues. The kept DNA is CDR3 alone, 45 bases in frame from the first base. For CDR1 and CDR2, the germline V gene lists SGHVS and FNYEAQ. A note on this clone: It lacks a known antigen. The input lacks base qualities; no much larger clone sits a single base away.

Library generation was performed with the immunoSEQ multiplex PCR assay. The multiplex PCR relied on a mix of 60 forward primers for TCR Vbeta segments and 13 reverse primers for TCR Jbeta segments. Amplification of the CDR3 region of rearranged TCR beta genes was performed with a multiplex PCR assay on genomic DNA. The amplified TCR beta libraries were sequenced on the Illumina HiSeq System as 87-base-pair reads. Regarding the original processing steps: In a later analysis, tens of millions of unique TCR beta chains were counted across the roughly 610 repertoires, and roughly 11 million of these chains were shared by at least two donors. Raw reads were error-corrected and collapsed into unique sequences by a nearest-neighbor algorithm in which closely related sequences were merged to remove PCR and sequencing errors. To assign V, D and J gene segments, CDR3 sequences were aligned to IMGT reference sequences. For a sequence to be retained, at least a six-nucleotide match to both a V gene segment and a J gene segment was required. A rearrangement counted as productive if the CDR3 had no stop codons and remained in frame with V and J, and every other rearrangement counted as non-productive. Following IMGT convention, CDR3 was defined as the stretch from the second conserved V-encoded cysteine up to the conserved J-encoded phenylalanine. The earlier analysis of roughly 590 of the donors excluded sequences that lacked an unambiguous match to a single V gene segment. In an earlier analysis of approximately 610 of the donors, V segments were called functional above 56.7% productive rearrangements and were called segregating when the between-donor standard deviation exceeded 5%. To diagnose cytomegalovirus status from the catalog of TCR beta chain sequences, a statistical classification framework was built. In a later analysis, V and J genes were assigned by comparing TCR nucleotide sequences against IMGT/GENE-DB human TR gene sequences. A later analysis assigned CDR3 sequences and most-parsimonious VDJ recombination scenarios with the TCRdist pipeline. A later analysis defined each TCR beta chain by its CDR3 amino acid sequence plus V-gene family, and excluded reads lacking a unique V-gene family. A later analysis removed several hundred highly shared, low-generation-probability nucleotide sequences to deal with suspected cross-contamination and a sequencing artifact. In a later analysis, a clonal expansion index was calculated for each public chain from normalized within-repertoire ranks of inferred template counts. A later analysis computed generation probabilities with a VDJ recombination model fitted to out-of-frame rearrangements, and checked the results against IGoR. In a later analysis, TCR-TCR, TCR-HLA and TCR-CMV co-occurrence was scored with hypergeometric tests, and a repertoire-size bias correction was applied to TCR pairs. In a later analysis, false discovery rates were estimated by permuting HLA or CMV assignments 20 times. In a later analysis, co-occurring TCRs were grouped with DBSCAN, and TCRdist sequence similarity was added when clustering was performed within HLA-allele-positive subsets. For co-occurrence clustering, repertoires with fewer than 30,000 or more than 120,000 public chains were excluded, along with 4 to 6 repertoires with anomalous nucleotide sharing. TCRdb holds this immuneACCESS table with in-frame rearrangements only. Some clones are missing; in checked studies, unresolved V genes explain under half, and the rest has no known cause. D and trimming were read from the DNA, whereas the V and J calls and clone size are those reported in that table. The sample data list 200,000 or so clones, and around 79% of these were observed just once. Roughly 1.9% of the sample belongs to the ten largest clones.

The source of this sequence is a man between 18 and 29 years old in good health and CMV-seronegative. Specimen: PBMCs. The V gene is TRBV7-6 and the J gene is TRBJ2-2, with TRBD1 perhaps the D gene, on 7 matching bases. The CDR3 region has the sequence CASSHSAGGTGELFF. The bases are TGTGCCAGCAGTCATTCGGCAGGGGGGACCGGGGAGCTGTTTTTT.